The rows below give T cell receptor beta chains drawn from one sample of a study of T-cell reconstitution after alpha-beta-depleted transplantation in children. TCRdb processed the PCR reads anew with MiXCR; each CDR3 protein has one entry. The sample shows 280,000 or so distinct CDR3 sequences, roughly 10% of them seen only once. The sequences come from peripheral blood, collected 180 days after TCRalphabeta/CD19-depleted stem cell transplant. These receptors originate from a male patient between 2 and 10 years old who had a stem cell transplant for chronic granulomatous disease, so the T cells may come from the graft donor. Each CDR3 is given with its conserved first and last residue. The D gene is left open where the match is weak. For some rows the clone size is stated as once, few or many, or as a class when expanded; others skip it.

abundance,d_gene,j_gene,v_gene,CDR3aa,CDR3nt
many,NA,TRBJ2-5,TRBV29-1,CSVDEGVDYQETQYF,TGCAGCGTTGACGAGGGGGTCGACTACCAAGAGACCCAGTACTTC
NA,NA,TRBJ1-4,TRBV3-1,CASSQGLGEKLFF,TGTGCCAGCAGCCAAGGACTGGGTGAAAAACTGTTTTTT
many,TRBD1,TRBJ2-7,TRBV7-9,CASSPWDRVGEQYF,TGTGCCAGCAGCCCCTGGGACAGGGTGGGCGAGCAGTACTTC
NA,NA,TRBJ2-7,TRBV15,CATSRARTAVNEQYF,TGTGCCACCAGCAGAGCCCGGACAGCTGTAAACGAGCAGTACTTC
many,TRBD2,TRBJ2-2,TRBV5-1,CASSLVASGNLARELFF,TGCGCCAGCAGCTTGGTAGCTAGCGGGAATCTGGCTAGGGAGCTGTTTTTT
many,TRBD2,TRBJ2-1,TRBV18,CASSPGGRARFNEQFF,TGTGCCAGCTCACCAGGCGGGAGGGCCAGGTTTAATGAGCAGTTCTTC
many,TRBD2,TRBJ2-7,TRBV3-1,CASSQGTSGPFEQYF,TGTGCCAGCAGCCAAGGGACTAGCGGCCCATTTGAGCAGTACTTC
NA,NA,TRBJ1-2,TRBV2,CASSRGRDYGYTF,TGTGCCAGCAGTCGGGGCAGGGATTATGGCTACACCTTC
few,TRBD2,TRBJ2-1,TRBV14,CASSRIWAGVVNEQFF,TGTGCCAGCAGCCGGATTTGGGCGGGAGTAGTCAATGAGCAGTTCTTC
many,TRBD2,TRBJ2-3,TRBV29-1,CSYLFGAGGTDTQYF,TGCAGCTACCTTTTCGGAGCGGGGGGGACAGATACGCAGTATTTT
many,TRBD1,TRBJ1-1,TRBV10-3,CAISDGTGELAFF,TGTGCCATCAGTGATGGTACAGGGGAGTTGGCTTTCTTT
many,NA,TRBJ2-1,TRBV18,CASSPQGHEQFF,TGTGCCAGCTCACCTCAGGGCCATGAGCAGTTCTTC
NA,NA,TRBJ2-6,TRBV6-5,CASSYGDDSGANVLTF,TGTGCCAGCAGTTACGGTGACGACTCTGGGGCCAACGTCCTGACTTTC
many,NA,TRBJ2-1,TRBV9,CASSVQGHEQFF,TGTGCCAGCAGCGTTCAGGGGCATGAGCAGTTCTTC
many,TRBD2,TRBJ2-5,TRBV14,CASSQAVAGGETQYF,TGTGCCAGCAGCCAAGCAGTAGCGGGAGGAGAGACCCAGTACTTC
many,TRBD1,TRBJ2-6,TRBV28,CASSLYARGRKISGANVLTF,TGTGCCAGCAGTTTATATGCCAGGGGGCGAAAAATCTCTGGGGCCAACGTCCTGACTTTC
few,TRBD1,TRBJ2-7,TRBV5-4,CASSDWNRGYEQYF,TGTGCCAGCAGCGACTGGAACAGGGGCTACGAGCAGTACTTC
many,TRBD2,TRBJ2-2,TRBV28,CASSLRLAGNTGELFF,TGTGCCAGCAGTTTGCGACTAGCGGGAAACACCGGGGAGCTGTTTTTT
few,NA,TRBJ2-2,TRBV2,CASSVVGTGELFF,TGTGCCAGCTCGGTCGTTGGGACCGGGGAGCTGTTTTTT
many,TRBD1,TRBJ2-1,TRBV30,CAWSGGQGGIEQFF,TGTGCCTGGAGTGGAGGACAGGGGGGTATTGAGCAGTTCTTC
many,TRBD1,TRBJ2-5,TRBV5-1,CASTDRGGQETQYF,TGCGCCAGCACCGACAGGGGGGGCCAAGAGACCCAGTACTTC
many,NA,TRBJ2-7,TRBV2,CASSGGPGSSYEQYF,TGTGCCAGCAGTGGAGGTCCGGGGAGCTCCTACGAGCAGTACTTC